The 23 T cell receptor beta chains listed next were all sequenced from one sample in a study of graft-versus-host responses after intestinal transplantation. Produced via immunoSEQ multiplex PCR; TCRdb's table is partial and in-frame only. The sample has just over 15,000 clones; approximately 87% are singletons. The specimen was bone marrow, collected around 120 days after intestinal transplantation. Receptors were obtained from a human patient who received an intestinal transplant, so some T cells may come from the graft donor.

This chain uses TRBV7-8 with TRBJ1-1; 7 bases are shared with TRBD1. The V gene end was trimmed by 1 base and the J gene end by 6 bases; junction bases not matched to a gene: 8. Germline-derived CDR1 and CDR2 are SGHVS and FQNEAQ. The CDR3 is 15 amino acids. CDR3 DNA: TGTGCCAGCAGCTTAGACGAGGACAGGCCGGCTGAAGCTTTCTTT. It is translated as CASSLDEDRPAEAFF. Full variable domain (remainder filled in from reference TRBV7-8 and TRBJ1-1): GAGVSQSPRYKVAKRGQDVALRCDPISGHVSLFWYQQALGQGPEFLTYFQNEAQLDKSGLPSDRFFAERPEGSVSTLKIQRTQQEDSAVYLCASSLDEDRPAEAFFGQGTRLTVV.

This chain connects TRBV2 to TRBJ1-1, with D perhaps matching TRBD1 (5 bases). V was clipped by 1 base and J by 4 bases, with 7 bases between them. This CDR3 is built from 13 residues. CDR1 is SNHLY, CDR2 FYNNEI, per germline. The CDR3 nucleotides are TGTGCCAGCAGTGAAGGGGGCGGCACTGAAGCTTTCTTT. Translating it yields CASSEGGGTEAFF. Full variable domain (outside the CDR3, taken from reference TRBV2 and TRBJ1-1): EPEVTQTPSHQVTQMGQEVILRCVPISNHLYFYWYRQILGQKVEFLVSFYNNEISEKSEIFDDQFSVERPDGSNFTLKIRSTKLEDSAMYFCASSEGGGTEAFFGQGTRLTVV.

The chain uses TRBV6-5 and TRBJ2-1; D gene ambiguous. Looked up from germline, CDR1 is MNHEY and CDR2 is SVGAGI. CDR3 size: 14 residues. Trimming pared 8 bases from V and 3 bases from J, leaving 14 bases between. The CDR3 sequence: CASQSSEFYNEQFF. CDR3 coding DNA: TGTGCCAGCCAAAGTTCGGAGTTCTACAATGAGCAGTTCTTC.

The V gene is TRBV4-3, the J gene TRBJ1-5; D gene uncertain. Trimming took 3 bases from V and 0 from J, leaving 6 bases between them. The CDR3 consists of 14 residues. In germline, CDR1 is LGHNA, CDR2 YSLEER. The CDR3, as DNA: TGCGCCAGCAGCCACGGATATAGCAATCAGCCCCAGCATTTT. It translates to CASSHGYSNQPQHF.

This chain joins TRBV7-2 and TRBJ2-7; D possibly matches TRBD1 or TRBD2 (5 bases each). Trimming pared 5 bases from V and 3 bases from J, leaving 17 bases between. Germline V lookup: CDR1 SGHTA, CDR2 FQGNSA. The CDR3 contains 15 residues. DNA for the CDR3: TGTGCCAGCAGCCCTAGCAGGGCCTCGGGCTACGAGCAGTACTTC. It specifies CASSPSRASGYEQYF.

V and J are TRBV6-6 and TRBJ1-5; possibly TRBD1 for D (5 bases). V lost 5 bases, J lost 7 bases, and 18 bases lay in between. The CDR3 length is 15 residues. Per germline, CDR1 MNHNY and CDR2 SVGAGI (reference sequence). Here the CDR3 reads CASSTSQGIGQPQHF. The CDR3 DNA follows: TGTGCCAGCAGTACATCTCAGGGCATCGGGCAGCCCCAGCATTTT.

The V and J genes are TRBV7-9 and TRBJ2-7; D possibly corresponds to TRBD1 (6 bases). Germline-derived CDR1 and CDR2 are SEHNR and FQNEAQ (reference sequence). V lost 4 bases and J 5 bases, leaving 15 bases between the germline ends. CDR3 length: 14 amino acids. Here the CDR3 reads CASSSTGFSDEQYF. The CDR3 nucleotides are TGTGCCAGCAGCTCCACAGGGTTTTCCGACGAGCAGTACTTC.

CDR3 in DNA: TGCGCCAGCAGCCAAGACCTAGCGGAACCCTACGAGCAGTACTTC. This gives the protein CASSQDLAEPYEQYF. The chain joins TRBV4-3 to TRBJ2-7, with 7 positions matching TRBD2. Looked up from germline, CDR1 is LGHNA and CDR2 is YSLEER. CDR3 size: 15 residues. V lost 0 bases, J lost 2 bases, and 4 bases stayed unmatched.

The chain has TRBV5-4 and TRBJ2-1; D remains ambiguous. CDR3 length: 13 residues. V was shortened by 3 bases and J by 4 bases, with 8 bases between the two germline ends. Germline V CDR1 and CDR2: SGHNT, YYREEE (reference sequence). The CDR3 region is CASSYDLYNEQFF. The CDR3 nucleotides are TGTGCCAGCAGCTACGACTTATACAATGAGCAGTTCTTC.

The chain is built from TRBV27 and TRBJ2-7; the match to TRBD2 covers 15 bases. From germline, CDR1 is MNHEY and CDR2 SMNVEV (reference sequence). The CDR3 covers 16 residues. The V segment lost 3 bases and the J segment 0 bases; nucleotides outside the gene matches: 0. CDR3 protein: CASSLGLAGGSYEQYF. The CDR3 bases are TGTGCCAGCAGTTTGGGACTAGCGGGAGGCTCCTACGAGCAGTACTTC.

V gene TRBV6-4 combines with J gene TRBJ2-1; D is perhaps TRBD1 (5 bases). The V end lost 0 bases, the J end lost 5 bases, and 5 bases lay between the germline ends. This CDR3 is built from 13 residues. Per germline, CDR1 MRHNA and CDR2 SNTAGT. The CDR3 spells CASSDSDNNEQFF. The CDR3 nucleotides read TGTGCCAGCAGTGACTCGGACAACAATGAGCAGTTCTTC.

The rearrangement joins TRBV27 to TRBJ2-6; a weak D match, TRBD2 (5 bases). The CDR3 is 16 residues long. V was clipped by 7 bases and J by 4 bases, with 17 bases between them. Germline V lookup: CDR1 MNHEY, CDR2 SMNVEV (reference sequence). CDR3: CASTHQRGSGANVLTF. The CDR3 nucleotides read TGTGCCAGCACCCACCAACGCGGGTCAGGGGCCAACGTCCTGACTTTC.

The V and J genes are TRBV4-1 and TRBJ2-1; 12 nucleotides align to TRBD2. The CDR3 covers 20 residues. With V trimmed by 7 bases and J by 0 bases, 16 bases remained unmatched. CDR1 is MGHRA and CDR2 is YSYEKL in the germline V gene. Here the CDR3 DNA reads TGCGCCAGCATCTTAAGGCCGGGACTAGCGGGCCGAAGCTCCTACAATGAGCAGTTCTTC. This sequence encodes CASILRPGLAGRSSYNEQFF.

The V and J genes are TRBV5-1 and TRBJ2-7; D may be TRBD1 or TRBD2 (5 bases each). With 0 bases removed from V and 6 bases from J, the gap between germline ends came to 16 bases. The CDR3 covers 15 residues. The germline CDR1 and CDR2 sequences are SGHRS and YFSETQ. CDR3: CASSLVGTGNGEQYF. Here the CDR3 DNA reads TGCGCCAGCAGCTTGGTTGGGACCGGGAATGGCGAGCAGTACTTC.

The rearrangement joins TRBV5-6 to TRBJ2-3, with TRBD2 as a possible D gene (6 bases). CDR1 SGHDT and CDR2 YYEEEE come from the germline V gene. V was shortened by 3 bases and J by 1 base, with 6 bases between the two germline ends. This CDR3 has 13 amino acids. The CDR3 loop is CASSSSGTDTQYF. CDR3 nucleotides: TGTGCCAGCAGCTCTAGCGGCACAGATACGCAGTATTTT.

J is TRBJ1-1 and V is TRBV5-1; 7 bases are a match to TRBD1. Germline values: CDR1 SGHRS, CDR2 YFSETQ. Losses at the gene ends were 0 bases for V and 11 bases for J; bases not matched to a gene: 7. CDR3 size: 13 residues. CDR3 in DNA: TGCGCCAGCAGCTTGGGGGACAGCCCGGAGGCTTTCTTT. It is translated as CASSLGDSPEAFF.

This rearrangement joins TRBV11-3 to TRBJ2-1; 11 positions agree with TRBD2. The germline V gene has CDR1 SGHNT and CDR2 YENEEA. The J segment lost 9 bases and the V segment lost 6 bases, leaving 10 bases of the junction unmatched. The CDR3 covers 15 residues. This chain's CDR3 is CASSLGLADFREQFF. CDR3 DNA: TGTGCCAGCAGTTTGGGACTAGCGGATTTTCGTGAGCAGTTCTTC. The whole variable domain, remainder taken from reference TRBV11-3 and TRBJ2-1, is EAGVVQSPRYKIIEKKQPVAFWCNPISGHNTLYWYLQNLGQGPELLIRYENEEAVDDSQLPKDRFSAERLKGVDSTLKIQPAELGDSAVYLCASSLGLADFREQFFGPGTRLTVL.

This chain connects TRBV2 to TRBJ2-4; 8 bases agree with TRBD1. CDR1 and CDR2 from the germline V gene are SNHLY and FYNNEI. Unmatched junction bases numbered 5, after V lost 2 bases and J lost 5 bases. CDR3 length: 15 amino acids. The CDR3: CASSEIWTGQNIQYF. CDR3 bases: TGTGCCAGCAGTGAAATATGGACAGGGCAAAACATTCAGTACTTC.

The chain has TRBV10-3 and TRBJ2-7; 7 bases match TRBD1. Losses at the gene ends were 8 bases for V and 2 bases for J; bases not matched to a gene: 15. The germline V gene encodes CDR1 ENHRY and CDR2 SYGVKD. The CDR3 is made up of 16 amino acids. The CDR3 DNA reads TGTGCCATCCCCGACAGGGTTGACGACCCCACCTACGAGCAGTACTTC. It encodes CAIPDRVDDPTYEQYF.

The chain uses TRBV5-8 and TRBJ1-2; D is uncertain. The V gene's germline CDR1 is SGHTS and CDR2 YDEGEE. With 0 bases removed from V and 4 bases from J, the gap between germline ends came to 4 bases. This CDR3 has 12 residues. The CDR3 loop is CASSLERYGYTF. CDR3 in DNA: TGTGCCAGCAGCTTGGAGCGCTATGGCTACACCTTC.

This clone appeared a few times. The chain links TRBV5-4 to TRBJ2-7, with 11 positions matching TRBD2. In germline, CDR1 is SGHNT, CDR2 YYREEE (reference sequence). Trimming removed 2 bases from V and 0 bases from J; junction bases left unmatched: 4. The CDR3 is made up of 16 amino acids. The DNA of the CDR3 is TGTGCCAGCAGCTTTAGCGGGAGGGCAAGCTCCTACGAGCAGTACTTC. This sequence encodes CASSFSGRASSYEQYF.

In its sample, this clone was seen once. The chain employs TRBV6-1 and TRBJ1-5; 8 nucleotides match TRBD1. This CDR3 contains 17 residues. Trimming removed 2 bases from V and 1 base from J; junction bases left unmatched: 7. Germline CDR1 is MNHNS and CDR2 is SASEGT. CDR3 amino acids: CASSETPWTGSNQPQHF. In DNA, the CDR3 is TGTGCCAGCAGTGAAACCCCATGGACAGGGAGCAATCAGCCCCAGCATTTT.

The V call is TRBV4-2, the J call TRBJ2-1, with TRBD2 matching 10 bases. CDR3 length: 17 residues. The V segment lost 3 bases and the J segment 7 bases; nucleotides outside the gene matches: 12. CDR1 is LGHNA, CDR2 YNFKEQ, per germline. CDR3 region: CASSQEIPGLARNEQFF. DNA for the CDR3: TGTGCCAGCAGCCAGGAAATCCCGGGACTAGCGAGGAATGAGCAGTTCTTC.